This T cell receptor beta chain was sequenced in a study of CD8+CD57+ T cells in acquired aplastic anemia. This clonotype was counted ten times or more. The use of genomic DNA as template underpinned the TCR beta VDJ and CDR3 profiling. TCRdb recomputed calls from the reads with MiXCR, one row per CDR3 protein. In the table there are about 150,000 distinct CDR3 sequences, 40% to 65% of which are singletons. Patients picked for sequencing had shown CD8+CD57+ cell expansion detected by flow cytometry. This receptor was taken from a human donor with aplastic anemia. The specimen was sorted CD4+, CD8+, or CD8+CD57+ T cells (not recorded which) from PBMCs.

CDR3 amino acids: CASSEVGYSNQPQHF. In DNA form, the CDR3 reads TGTGCCAGCAGTGAAGTAGGGTATAGCAATCAGCCCCAGCATTTT. The chain is built from TRBV6-1 and TRBJ1-5; D not certain. Trimming shortened V by 1 base and J by 0 bases, and 7 bases separated the two germline ends. Germline V lookup: CDR1 MNHNS, CDR2 SASEGT. The CDR3 runs 15 residues.